These T cell receptor beta chains were read from a single sample in a study of CD8 T cells in Susac syndrome. From the immunoSEQ multiplex PCR reads, TCRdb called clonotypes with MiXCR, one entry per CDR3 protein. Of some 300,000 distinct CDR3 sequences in the sample, 89% are singletons; the top ten hold approximately 0.18%. Sequenced sample: CD8+ T cells from PBMCs. The receptors stem from a human donor with multiple sclerosis. Both conserved end residues are part of each CDR3. D genes are given only for firm matches. Clone size is shown for a subset of rows, as once, few, many or a class of expanded clone.

NA	TRBV12-3/TRBV12-4	TRBJ2-2	TRBD1	CASSLGRDRGDYTGELFF	TGTGCCAGCAGTTTAGGTCGGGACAGGGGGGACTACACCGGGGAGCTGTTTTTT
NA	TRBV10-3	TRBJ2-7	TRBD2	CAISLTSGGETQVDEQYF	TGTGCCATCAGTCTAACTAGCGGGGGGGAAACACAGGTAGACGAGCAGTACTTC
NA	TRBV20-1	TRBJ1-2	NA	CSARHLANYGYTF	TGCAGTGCTAGACATCTGGCAAACTATGGCTACACCTTC
NA	TRBV20-1	TRBJ1-3	NA	CSARQGSGNTIYF	TGCAGTGCTAGACAGGGCTCTGGAAACACCATATATTTT
once	TRBV27	TRBJ2-1	NA	CASSLRRTNEQFF	TGTGCCAGCAGTTTACGTCGCACTAATGAGCAGTTCTTC
once	TRBV6-6	TRBJ1-4	NA	CASTAGDVLFF	TGTGCCAGCACCGCCGGGGACGTACTGTTTTTT
NA	TRBV5-4	TRBJ1-1	NA	CASSLVGDDTEAFF	TGTGCCAGCAGCTTGGTCGGAGATGACACTGAAGCTTTCTTT
NA	TRBV18	TRBJ2-7	NA	CASSPRGSRTASYEQYF	TGTGCCAGCTCACCTCGGGGGTCCCGGACAGCGAGCTACGAGCAGTACTTC
once	TRBV3-1	TRBJ1-1	NA	CASSQGAAIYTEAFF	TGTGCCAGCAGCCAAGGAGCGGCAATTTACACTGAAGCTTTCTTT
NA	TRBV29-1	TRBJ2-5	NA	CSVLILDGQETQYF	TGCAGCGTTTTAATACTAGATGGCCAAGAGACCCAGTACTTC
once	TRBV9	TRBJ2-1	NA	CASSVVPGAYNEQFF	TGTGCCAGCAGCGTGGTCCCGGGCGCCTACAATGAGCAGTTCTTC
NA	TRBV29-1	TRBJ2-7	NA	CSVEGPKDEQYF	TGCAGCGTTGAAGGGCCTAAGGACGAGCAGTACTTC
NA	TRBV4-3	TRBJ2-7	NA	CASSQDLLEGRDQYF	TGCGCCAGCAGCCAAGATCTTTTGGAGGGCAGGGACCAGTACTTC
NA	TRBV12-3/TRBV12-4	TRBJ1-1	TRBD1	CASEQGANRTEAFF	TGTGCCAGCGAACAGGGGGCGAATCGAACTGAAGCTTTCTTT
few	TRBV19	TRBJ1-2	NA	CASTQGLRGYTF	TGTGCCAGTACCCAGGGGCTGCGTGGCTACACCTTC
NA	TRBV27	TRBJ2-4	NA	CASSFLGQWSKNIQYF	TGTGCCAGCAGTTTCCTAGGACAATGGTCCAAAAACATTCAGTACTTC
NA	TRBV28	TRBJ1-5	TRBD1	CASGVGGSNQPQHF	TGTGCCAGCGGTGTAGGGGGCAGCAATCAGCCCCAGCATTTT
NA	TRBV29-1	TRBJ1-1	NA	CSASLDRNTEAFF	TGCAGCGCTAGCCTCGACAGGAACACTGAAGCTTTCTTT
NA	TRBV15	TRBJ2-3	NA	CATSRVIVGGADTQYF	TGTGCCACCAGCAGAGTCATTGTCGGAGGCGCAGATACGCAGTATTTT
NA	TRBV27	TRBJ2-7	TRBD2	CASSPGTSGVEQYF	TGTGCCAGCAGTCCCGGGACTAGCGGGGTCGAGCAGTACTTC
NA	TRBV27	TRBJ2-3	TRBD2	CASSLSVLAGGSTDTQYF	TGTGCCAGCAGTTTATCGGTCCTAGCGGGGGGTAGCACAGATACGCAGTATTTT
NA	TRBV20-1	TRBJ2-7	TRBD2	CSARDPPSGRSYEQYF	TGCAGTGCTAGAGATCCCCCTAGCGGGAGGTCCTACGAGCAGTACTTC